Shown below are 31 T cell receptor beta chains from a single sample sequenced in a study of PD-L1 blockade in urothelial cancer. Only in-frame clones appear in the TCRdb table, and some are missing; sequencing was by immunoSEQ multiplex PCR. This table has 40,000 to 60,000 clones, about four fifths appearing once. Time point described: peripheral blood 6 weeks after treatment start. The sample in question was PBMCs, obtained around atezolizumab (anti-PD-L1) treatment. The receptors originated from a man in his sixties or seventies with urothelial cancer.

V and J are TRBV13 and TRBJ1-2; 8 bases align to TRBD1. The CDR3 extends over 14 amino acids. The V segment lost 5 bases and the J segment 6 bases; nucleotides outside the gene matches: 8. Germline assignment: CDR1 PRHDT and CDR2 FYEKMQ (reference sequence). CDR3 residues: CASSAPGGRDGYTF. In nucleotides, the CDR3 is TGTGCCAGCAGCGCTCCAGGGGGCAGAGATGGCTACACCTTC.

CDR3 nucleotide sequence: TGTGCCAGTAATGAGAGTCCCGGGACATTTAACACTGAAGCTTTCTTT. This codes for CASNESPGTFNTEAFF. V gene TRBV19 combines with J gene TRBJ1-1, with D possibly TRBD1 on 6 matching bases. V lost 7 bases and J lost 2, with 20 bases in between. CDR3 length equals 16 residues. CDR1 and CDR2 from the germline V gene are LNHDA and SQIVND (reference sequence).

Of note for this clone: Its ends do not fully match the called genes, so a read error is possible. The chain has TRBV7-7 and TRBJ2-1; 15 positions match TRBD2. Per the germline V gene, CDR1 is SSHAT and CDR2 is FNYEAQ (reference sequence). The length of the CDR3 is 19 residues. The CDR3 sequence is CASSLGTSGRKWDYNEQFF. The CDR3 coding sequence is TGTGCTAGCAGCTTAGGGACTAGCGGGAGGAAATGGGACTACAATGAGCAGTTCTTC.

This clone has a single count. The chain uses TRBV5-5 and TRBJ2-7; 7 nucleotides match TRBD1. The J segment lost 2 bases and the V segment lost 6 bases, leaving 11 bases of the junction unmatched. Per germline, CDR1 SGHKS and CDR2 YYEKEE (reference sequence). The CDR3 length is 15 residues. CDR3: CASMQLTGVPYEQYF. In DNA, the CDR3 is TGTGCCAGCATGCAACTAACAGGGGTCCCCTACGAGCAGTACTTC.

The CDR3 DNA reads TGCGCCAGCAGCTTGGACGTGGCCAGGGGGACCAACGAGCAGTACTTC. Protein product: CASSLDVARGTNEQYF. V is TRBV5-1 and J is TRBJ2-7; 7 bases are shared with TRBD1. The CDR3 is 16 amino acids. Trimming cost V 0 bases and J 5 bases; bases outside gene matches: 11. Germline V gene lookup returns CDR1 SGHRS and CDR2 YFSETQ.

The chain has TRBV30 and TRBJ2-7; the match to TRBD2 covers 12 bases. The V gene end was trimmed by 2 bases and the J gene end by 1 base; junction bases not matched to a gene: 3. This CDR3 is built from 15 residues. CDR1 and CDR2 from the germline V gene are GTSNPN and SVGIG (reference sequence). The CDR3 DNA follows: TGTGCCTGGAGTCTCGGACTAGCGGGATCCTACGAGCAGTACTTC. This translates into CAWSLGLAGSYEQYF. Variable domain in full (rest from reference TRBV30 and TRBJ2-7): SQTIHQWPATLVQPVGSPLSLECTVEGTSNPNLYWYRQAAGRGLQLLFYSVGIGQISSEVPQNLSASRPQDRQFILSSKKLLLSDSGFYLCAWSLGLAGSYEQYFGPGTRLTVT.

The genes are TRBV28 and TRBJ1-1, with D possibly being TRBD1 (6 bases). Germline V gene sequence: CDR1 MDHEN, CDR2 SYDVKM. The ends were cut back, 6 bases at V and 3 bases at J, with 20 bases in the middle. The CDR3 consists of 16 residues. CDR3 bases: TGTGCCAGCAGCTCATGGGACATTTCCGTGTACACTGAAGCTTTCTTT. Protein: CASSSWDISVYTEAFF. The full variable domain, with the rest looked up from reference TRBV28 and TRBJ1-1, is DVKVTQSSRYLVKRTGEKVFLECVQDMDHENMFWYRQDPGLGLRLIYFSYDVKMKEKGDIPEGYSVSREKKERFSLILESASTNQTSMYLCASSSWDISVYTEAFFGQGTRLTVV.

This clone appeared a few times. The identical CDR3 is also encoded by other nucleotide sequences in the sample. CDR3 in DNA: TGTGCCAGCCGACTAGCGGGAGGAACCGGGGAGCTGTTTTTT. The encoded protein is CASRLAGGTGELFF. The rearrangement uses TRBV27 and TRBJ2-2; the match to TRBD2 covers 13 bases. Looked up from germline, CDR1 is MNHEY and CDR2 is SMNVEV (reference sequence). The V segment lost 8 bases and the J segment 5 bases; nucleotides outside the gene matches: 2. The CDR3 is made up of 14 amino acids.

The chain combines TRBV18 with TRBJ1-4; D is unresolved. Germline values: CDR1 KGHSH, CDR2 LQKENI. With 4 bases removed from V and 0 bases from J, the gap between germline ends came to 6 bases. The CDR3 has 14 amino acids. CDR3 in amino acids: CASSRSSTNEKLFF. The DNA for the CDR3 is TGTGCCAGCTCACGGAGCTCAACTAATGAAAAACTGTTTTTT.

V is TRBV5-1 and J is TRBJ1-1; TRBD1 matches at 12 bases. V lost 4 bases, J lost 3 bases, and 10 bases stayed unmatched. This CDR3 contains 17 residues. Germline V CDR1 and CDR2: SGHRS, YFSETQ. The CDR3 protein is CASSQIPGQGADTEAFF. The CDR3 bases are TGCGCCAGCAGCCAAATACCGGGACAGGGGGCAGACACTGAAGCTTTCTTT. The whole variable domain, filled in from reference TRBV5-1 and TRBJ1-1, reads KAGVTQTPRYLIKTRGQQVTLSCSPISGHRSVSWYQQTPGQGLQFLFEYFSETQRNKGNFPGRFSGRQFSNSRSEMNVSTLELGDSALYLCASSQIPGQGADTEAFFGQGTRLTVV.

V is TRBV15 and J is TRBJ1-4; D may be TRBD1 (6 bases). The CDR3 has 15 amino acids. Germline V CDR1 and CDR2: LNHNV, YYDKDF (reference sequence). Trimming stripped 0 bases from V and 6 bases from J, with 11 bases between. DNA of the CDR3: TGTGCCACCAGCAGAGAACAGGGAAGGGATGAAAAACTGTTTTTT. It translates to CATSREQGRDEKLFF.

This clone was seen once. The CDR3 sequence: CASSLPTYEQYF. The DNA for the CDR3 is TGTGCCAGCAGCTTGCCCACCTACGAGCAGTACTTC. The chain joins TRBV5-5 to TRBJ2-7; D unresolved. Deletions cut 1 base from V and 2 bases from J, with 4 bases between. CDR3 length: 12 amino acids. Germline lookup yields CDR1 SGHKS and CDR2 YYEKEE (reference sequence).

J is TRBJ1-1 and V is TRBV10-3; 10 bases are shared with TRBD1. The CDR3 runs to 13 residues. V dropped 10 bases and J dropped 7; count of bases not matched to a gene: 9. Germline-derived CDR1 and CDR2 are ENHRY and SYGVKD. The CDR3 nucleotides read TGTGCCACGCGACAGGGGGCGGTGGGTGAAGCTTTCTTT. Protein: CATRQGAVGEAFF.

The V call is TRBV7-6, the J call TRBJ1-1; 10 bases match TRBD1. The germline CDR1 and CDR2 sequences are SGHVS and FNYEAQ. The CDR3 contains 17 residues. V dropped 1 base and J dropped 0; count of bases not matched to a gene: 5. CDR3 bases: TGTGCCAGCAGCTTAGTGGGACAGGGGACCGTGAACACTGAAGCTTTCTTT. Translation: CASSLVGQGTVNTEAFF.

The gene calls are TRBV5-6 and TRBJ1-1, with a weak D call TRBD1 (5 bases). V was cut by 4 bases and J by 4 bases, with 11 bases left in between. The germline CDR1 and CDR2 sequences are SGHDT and YYEEEE. This CDR3 has 13 residues. The CDR3 here is CASSPGRATEAFF. For the CDR3, the DNA is TGTGCCAGCAGCCCGGGCAGGGCCACTGAAGCTTTCTTT.

This sequence joins TRBV6-6 and TRBJ2-7, with a weak D call TRBD1 (6 bases). Germline values: CDR1 MNHNY, CDR2 SVGAGI (reference sequence). CDR3 length: 13 residues. Between the trimmed V and J ends, which lost 6 bases and 2 bases, there was a span of 11 bases. Here the CDR3 DNA reads TGTGCCAGCAGGGCTGGACAGACCTACGAGCAGTACTTC. Encoded protein: CASRAGQTYEQYF.

The chain combines TRBV6-5 with TRBJ2-7, with D maybe TRBD1 (7 bases). Germline loops: CDR1 MNHEY, CDR2 SVGAGI. This CDR3 region has 15 residues. V was pared by 2 bases and J by 3 bases, with 14 bases between. This CDR3 reads CASSYDWQGGYEQYF. DNA for the CDR3: TGTGCCAGCAGTTACGATTGGCAGGGGGGCTACGAGCAGTACTTC.

This chain links TRBV5-4 with TRBJ2-3; 13 nucleotides line up with TRBD2. CDR3 length equals 16 residues. Germline V gene lookup returns CDR1 SGHNT and CDR2 YYREEE (reference sequence). V gave up 4 bases and J gave up 1 base; unmatched junction bases: 3. CDR3 loop: CASSLGLAGGTDTQYF. The CDR3 bases are TGTGCCAGCAGCCTCGGACTAGCGGGAGGCACAGATACGCAGTATTTT.

The V gene is TRBV5-6, the J gene TRBJ1-2, with TRBD1 matching 7 bases. This CDR3 contains 17 residues. V dropped 4 bases and J dropped 2; count of bases not matched to a gene: 14. Germline CDR1 reads SGHDT; CDR2 reads YYEEEE. The CDR3 here is CASSRRDSLIINYGYTF. As DNA, the CDR3 is TGTGCCAGCAGCCGAAGGGACAGCCTTATTATCAACTATGGCTACACCTTC.

This chain links TRBV7-8 with TRBJ1-3; D gene ambiguous. V was cut by 2 bases and J by 0 bases, with 8 bases left in between. The length of the CDR3 is 15 residues. Germline lookup yields CDR1 SGHVS and CDR2 FQNEAQ. The DNA for the CDR3 is TGTGCCAGCAGCTTATCTTCTGTCTCTGGAAACACCATATATTTT. It yields the protein CASSLSSVSGNTIYF.

This rearrangement joins TRBV10-1 to TRBJ2-2; a possible D gene is TRBD1 (6 bases). CDR3 length: 14 amino acids. Germline V gene lookup returns CDR1 WNHNN and CDR2 SYGVQD (reference sequence). Trimming removed 3 bases from V and 2 bases from J, with 7 bases in between. The CDR3 is CASSEQGNTGELFF. CDR3 DNA: TGCGCCAGCAGTGAACAGGGAAACACCGGGGAGCTGTTTTTT.

V usage is TRBV18 and J usage is TRBJ1-1; 7 bases map to TRBD1. The trim removed 3 bases at V and 2 bases at J, leaving 9 bases unmatched. This CDR3 is 16 amino acids long. Germline values: CDR1 KGHSH, CDR2 LQKENI. For the CDR3, the DNA is TGTGCCAGCTCACCGCTGGGGCAGGGGGTAAACACTGAAGCTTTCTTT. Protein product: CASSPLGQGVNTEAFF.

This clone has just one count. The chain employs TRBV28 and TRBJ2-2, with D tentatively TRBD1 (6 bases). CDR3 length: 13 amino acids. V lost 7 bases and J lost 4, with 10 bases in between. The germline gives CDR1 MDHEN, CDR2 SYDVKM. The CDR3 is CASTQGSTGELFF. As DNA, the CDR3 is TGTGCCAGCACTCAGGGGAGCACCGGGGAGCTGTTTTTT.

The chain combines TRBV10-3 with TRBJ1-2, with TRBD1 matching 7 bases. The J segment lost 4 bases and the V segment lost 6 bases, leaving 2 bases of the junction unmatched. The CDR3 loop spans 12 amino acids. Germline CDR1 ENHRY, CDR2 SYGVKD. The CDR3 coding sequence is TGTGCCATCAGACAGGGGACCTATGGCTACACCTTC. Protein: CAIRQGTYGYTF.

V usage is TRBV11-2 and J usage is TRBJ2-5; 7 nucleotides align to TRBD1. This CDR3 spans 17 amino acids. The V and J ends lost 5 bases and 5 bases, in that order; junction bases with no gene match: 17. Germline CDR1 is SGHAT and CDR2 is FQNNGV. The CDR3 bases are TGTGCCAGCAGCCTAAAGACAGGGAGCTCTGGTACGGAGACCCAGTACTTC. Translation gives CASSLKTGSSGTETQYF.

This sequence joins TRBV7-9 and TRBJ2-1; 12 bases align to TRBD2. Per germline, CDR1 SEHNR and CDR2 FQNEAQ (reference sequence). CDR3 length: 14 residues. The V and J ends lost 5 bases and 10 bases, in that order; junction bases with no gene match: 6. The CDR3 bases are TGTGCCAGCAGCCCTCCGGGACTAGCGGGCGAGCAGTTCTTC. It codes for CASSPPGLAGEQFF.

The gene calls are TRBV4-1 and TRBJ2-7; D possibly corresponds to TRBD1 (6 bases). This CDR3 has 13 amino acids. Germline values: CDR1 MGHRA, CDR2 YSYEKL. The germline V and J ends were trimmed by 2 bases and 3 bases, with 8 bases remaining between them. CDR3 sequence reads: CASSQPRGYEQYF. In DNA, the CDR3 is TGCGCCAGCAGCCAACCCAGGGGCTACGAGCAGTACTTC.

The gene calls are TRBV6-5 and TRBJ2-4; 11 bases are a match to TRBD1. Trimming took 6 bases from V and 10 from J; bases not matched to a gene: 8. The CDR3 is 14 amino acids. Germline CDR1 and CDR2: MNHEY and SVGAGI. The CDR3 region is CASSPGQGVYIQYF. The DNA of the CDR3 is TGTGCCAGCAGCCCGGGACAGGGGGTCTATATTCAGTACTTC.

The chain carries TRBV13 and TRBJ2-1; D not certain. The CDR3 runs 16 residues. V was shortened by 1 base and J by 0 bases, with 10 bases between the two germline ends. Germline CDR1 reads PRHDT; CDR2 reads FYEKMQ (reference sequence). The CDR3 nucleotides are TGTGCCAGCAGCTTAGCAAGTAGGAGCTCCTACAATGAGCAGTTCTTC. This gives the protein CASSLASRSSYNEQFF.

This clone was counted only a few times. CDR3 amino acids: CASSSSMDSEQYF. The CDR3 DNA is TGTGCCAGCAGCTCCAGTATGGACTCCGAGCAGTACTTC. This chain connects TRBV5-4 to TRBJ2-7; TRBD2 is a possible D gene (5 bases). V was clipped by 3 bases and J by 6 bases, with 13 bases between them. Germline CDR1 reads SGHNT; CDR2 reads YYREEE (reference sequence). CDR3 length: 13 amino acids.

The table lists this clone with a few counts. The chain links TRBV6-5 to TRBJ1-1; D remains ambiguous. This CDR3 has 11 amino acids. The germline V and J ends were trimmed by 11 bases and 3 bases, with 10 bases remaining between them. CDR1 MNHEY and CDR2 SVGAGI come from the germline V gene. The CDR3 protein is CASMRDTEAFF. In nucleotides, the CDR3 is TGTGCCTCAATGAGGGACACTGAAGCTTTCTTT.